This is a list of T cell receptor beta chains from one sample in a study of cytomegalovirus exposure and HLA in healthy donors. Profiled with immunoSEQ multiplex PCR; TCRdb holds only in-frame clones, not every one. The top ten clones hold roughly 2% of a sample with 90,000 to 120,000 clones, approximately 76% of them seen once. The specimen was PBMCs. The receptors come from a young man in good health and CMV-seronegative. Both conserved end residues are part of each CDR3. The D gene is left open where the match is weak. Size is omitted from some rows. Given values are once, few, many or a class for expanded clones.

V gene: TRBV5-4; D gene: -; J gene: TRBJ2-7; clone size: -; CDR3 DNA: TGTGCCAGCAGTTGGGGCCCTCGAGATCCCTACGAGCAGTACTTC; CDR3 protein: CASSWGPRDPYEQYF
V gene: TRBV10-3; D gene: -; J gene: TRBJ1-5; clone size: -; CDR3 DNA: TGTGCCATCAGTGAGTCGGCTTGGGGGGATCAGCCCCAGCATTTT; CDR3 protein: CAISESAWGDQPQHF
V gene: TRBV6-6; D gene: -; J gene: TRBJ2-3; clone size: once; CDR3 DNA: TGTGCCAGCAGTTACCCCGGACTGCAGGAGACAGATACGCAGTATTTT; CDR3 protein: CASSYPGLQETDTQYF
V gene: TRBV27; D gene: -; J gene: TRBJ2-7; clone size: -; CDR3 DNA: TGTGCCAGCAGTTTATCTGTCGGTATACCCTACGAGCAGTACTTC; CDR3 protein: CASSLSVGIPYEQYF
V gene: TRBV4-2; D gene: -; J gene: TRBJ1-1; clone size: -; CDR3 DNA: TGTGCCAGCAGCCGGCGGGACGGCAACACTGAAGCTTTCTTT; CDR3 protein: CASSRRDGNTEAFF
V gene: TRBV7-2; D gene: -; J gene: TRBJ1-3; clone size: once; CDR3 DNA: TGTGCCAGCAGCTTAGGACAGCCTACACTTGGAAACACCATATATTTT; CDR3 protein: CASSLGQPTLGNTIYF
V gene: TRBV7-2; D gene: TRBD1; J gene: TRBJ1-1; clone size: -; CDR3 DNA: TGTGCCAGCAGCTTACAAGGGGGCCTAAGTAACACTGAAGCTTTCTTT; CDR3 protein: CASSLQGGLSNTEAFF
V gene: TRBV18; D gene: TRBD1; J gene: TRBJ1-1; clone size: -; CDR3 DNA: TGTGCCAGCTCACCCCGGGACAGGATAAGTGGGAACACTGAAGCTTTCTTT; CDR3 protein: CASSPRDRISGNTEAFF
V gene: TRBV6-5; D gene: -; J gene: TRBJ2-3; clone size: -; CDR3 DNA: TGTGCCAGCAGTCAAGGAGTCGGGGACACAGATACGCAGTATTTT; CDR3 protein: CASSQGVGDTDTQYF
V gene: TRBV28; D gene: -; J gene: TRBJ1-1; clone size: -; CDR3 DNA: TGTGCCAGCAGTGTCCACAGGGTGGCCGCGGAAGCTTTCTTT; CDR3 protein: CASSVHRVAAEAFF
V gene: TRBV4-1; D gene: TRBD1; J gene: TRBJ1-5; clone size: -; CDR3 DNA: TGCGCCAGCAGCCAAGATGGGACAGCTATTGGGCCCCAGCATTTT; CDR3 protein: CASSQDGTAIGPQHF
V gene: TRBV4-3; D gene: -; J gene: TRBJ1-1; clone size: -; CDR3 DNA: TGCGCCAGCAGCCAAGATCAGGGAGGGTGGGTAGCTTTCTTT; CDR3 protein: CASSQDQGGWVAFF
V gene: TRBV28; D gene: -; J gene: TRBJ1-5; clone size: -; CDR3 DNA: TGTGCCAGCAGTTTATATGGGGCAGGGAACACAATGGAACGCAATCAGCCCCAGCATTTT; CDR3 protein: CASSLYGAGNTMERNQPQHF
V gene: TRBV4-2; D gene: TRBD1; J gene: TRBJ1-1; clone size: many; CDR3 DNA: TGTGCCAGCAGCCAGGACAGGGTGGTGACTGAAGCTTTCTTT; CDR3 protein: CASSQDRVVTEAFF
V gene: TRBV13; D gene: TRBD1; J gene: TRBJ2-5; clone size: -; CDR3 DNA: TGTGCCAGCAGCCCGGGGGACAGGGGGCGCAGAGAGACCCAGTACTTC; CDR3 protein: CASSPGDRGRRETQYF
V gene: TRBV19; D gene: TRBD1; J gene: TRBJ1-1; clone size: few; CDR3 DNA: TGTGCCAGTAGTATCCCACAGGGGGCGCCGGGAAACACTGAAGCTTTCTTT; CDR3 protein: CASSIPQGAPGNTEAFF
V gene: TRBV7-7; D gene: TRBD1; J gene: TRBJ2-2; clone size: -; CDR3 DNA: TGTGCTAGCAGCTTTACAGGGGCCGGTACCGGGGAGCTGTTTTTT; CDR3 protein: CASSFTGAGTGELFF
V gene: TRBV10-1; D gene: TRBD1; J gene: TRBJ1-1; clone size: -; CDR3 DNA: TGCGCCAGCAGGGGTGGACAGGGATCTGAAGCTTTCTTT; CDR3 protein: CASRGGQGSEAFF
V gene: TRBV27; D gene: -; J gene: TRBJ1-2; clone size: -; CDR3 DNA: TGTGCCAGCAGTATCCTACCGGGACACCTGAATGGCTACACCTTC; CDR3 protein: CASSILPGHLNGYTF
V gene: TRBV4-1; D gene: TRBD1; J gene: TRBJ2-7; clone size: -; CDR3 DNA: TGCGCCAGCAGCCCCCCCGGACAGGGCACCTACGAGCAGTACTTC; CDR3 protein: CASSPPGQGTYEQYF
V gene: TRBV6-6; D gene: -; J gene: TRBJ1-1; clone size: -; CDR3 DNA: TGTGCCAGCAGTTACACAGGAAACACTGAAGCTTTCTTT; CDR3 protein: CASSYTGNTEAFF
V gene: TRBV2; D gene: TRBD1; J gene: TRBJ1-2; clone size: few; CDR3 DNA: TGTGCCAGCAGGGAACAGGGGGCTAACTATGGCTACACCTTC; CDR3 protein: CASREQGANYGYTF
V gene: TRBV27; D gene: -; J gene: TRBJ1-2; clone size: -; CDR3 DNA: TGTGCCAGCAGTTTGGCCGGGGGGCAGGCCCTAGGTGGCTACACCTTC; CDR3 protein: CASSLAGGQALGGYTF
V gene: TRBV7-7; D gene: -; J gene: TRBJ2-3; clone size: few; CDR3 DNA: TGTGCTAGCAGCTTAGGAGAGGGCACAGATACGCAGTATTTT; CDR3 protein: CASSLGEGTDTQYF
V gene: TRBV7-2; D gene: -; J gene: TRBJ2-5; clone size: few; CDR3 DNA: TGTGCCAGCAGCTTAGCGAGACAAGAGACCCAGTACTTC; CDR3 protein: CASSLARQETQYF
V gene: TRBV29-1; D gene: TRBD2; J gene: TRBJ2-1; clone size: -; CDR3 DNA: TGCAGCGTGGCCCTAGCGGGGGGGTCTTACAATGAGCAGTTCTTC; CDR3 protein: CSVALAGGSYNEQFF
V gene: TRBV2; D gene: -; J gene: TRBJ1-4; clone size: few; CDR3 DNA: TGTGCCAGCAGTCCGACAGACGTTAATGAAAAACTGTTTTTT; CDR3 protein: CASSPTDVNEKLFF
V gene: TRBV4-1; D gene: TRBD2; J gene: TRBJ2-3; clone size: -; CDR3 DNA: TGCGCCAGCAGCCAAACTAGCGGGGTGACAGATACGCAGTATTTT; CDR3 protein: CASSQTSGVTDTQYF
V gene: TRBV5-1; D gene: TRBD1; J gene: TRBJ1-3; clone size: -; CDR3 DNA: TGCGCCAGCAGCTTGGTTGGGACAGGGGGCGGTTCTGGAAACACCATATATTTT; CDR3 protein: CASSLVGTGGGSGNTIYF
V gene: TRBV28; D gene: TRBD2; J gene: TRBJ2-5; clone size: -; CDR3 DNA: TGTGCCAGCAGTCTGCGCGGGGGGGCGATTGGAGAGACCCAGTACTTC; CDR3 protein: CASSLRGGAIGETQYF
V gene: TRBV7-6; D gene: TRBD2; J gene: TRBJ2-1; clone size: -; CDR3 DNA: TGTGCCAGCAGCACCCGTGGTAGCGGGGAGGATGAGCAGTTCTTC; CDR3 protein: CASSTRGSGEDEQFF
V gene: TRBV13; D gene: TRBD1; J gene: TRBJ2-6; clone size: -; CDR3 DNA: TGTGCCAGCAGCGGACAGGTTAAGCGGTCTGGGGCCAACGTCCTGACTTTC; CDR3 protein: CASSGQVKRSGANVLTF
V gene: TRBV6-5; D gene: -; J gene: TRBJ1-4; clone size: -; CDR3 DNA: TGTGCCAGCAGTTACTCGAATACCCTGAGGCTGTTTTTT; CDR3 protein: CASSYSNTLRLFF
V gene: TRBV6-4; D gene: -; J gene: TRBJ1-1; clone size: -; CDR3 DNA: TGTGCCAGCAACAAGGGACACCCGAACACTGAAGCTTTCTTT; CDR3 protein: CASNKGHPNTEAFF
V gene: TRBV28; D gene: -; J gene: TRBJ2-7; clone size: -; CDR3 DNA: TGTGCCAGCAGTTTATATGGCAGCTCCTACGAGCAGTACTTC; CDR3 protein: CASSLYGSSYEQYF
V gene: TRBV19; D gene: -; J gene: TRBJ2-6; clone size: few; CDR3 DNA: TGTGCCAGTAGGGGGCAGGGAGGATATGGGGCCAACGTCCTGACTTTC; CDR3 protein: CASRGQGGYGANVLTF
V gene: TRBV18; D gene: TRBD1; J gene: TRBJ2-1; clone size: -; CDR3 DNA: TGTGCCAGCTCACCCCTGGGACAGGGGTCCAATGAGCAGTTCTTC; CDR3 protein: CASSPLGQGSNEQFF
V gene: TRBV27; D gene: -; J gene: TRBJ2-3; clone size: -; CDR3 DNA: TGTGCCAGCAGTCCAAACACAGATACGCAGTATTTT; CDR3 protein: CASSPNTDTQYF
V gene: TRBV6-1; D gene: -; J gene: TRBJ1-5; clone size: -; CDR3 DNA: TGTGCCAGCAGCAAACCCCCGGGGGGCAATCAGCCCCAGCATTTT; CDR3 protein: CASSKPPGGNQPQHF
V gene: TRBV2; D gene: TRBD1; J gene: TRBJ1-1; clone size: -; CDR3 DNA: TGTGCCAGCGGTCTTACAGGGGTTAACCCTGAAGCTTTCTTT; CDR3 protein: CASGLTGVNPEAFF
V gene: TRBV29-1; D gene: -; J gene: TRBJ1-1; clone size: -; CDR3 DNA: TGCAGCGTTGAAGATCCCCCCCCAGGGAGGGCTTTCTTT; CDR3 protein: CSVEDPPPGRAFF
V gene: TRBV10-3; D gene: -; J gene: TRBJ1-1; clone size: few; CDR3 DNA: TGTGCCATCAGTGAGTCGATGGCAGGAGGAAACACTGAAGCTTTCTTT; CDR3 protein: CAISESMAGGNTEAFF
V gene: TRBV7-7; D gene: TRBD2; J gene: TRBJ2-5; clone size: -; CDR3 DNA: TGTGCTAGCAGCCTCGGGACTAGCGGGGGGGCTTTCGCTCAAGAGACCCAGTACTTC; CDR3 protein: CASSLGTSGGAFAQETQYF
V gene: TRBV7-9; D gene: TRBD2; J gene: TRBJ2-5; clone size: -; CDR3 DNA: TGTGCCAGCAGCCCCCAGCGGGGGCCCCAAGAGACCCAGTACTTC; CDR3 protein: CASSPQRGPQETQYF
V gene: TRBV10-3; D gene: -; J gene: TRBJ2-7; clone size: many; CDR3 DNA: TGTGCCATCAGGGGACTTCTCTACGAGCAGTACTTC; CDR3 protein: CAIRGLLYEQYF
V gene: TRBV5-1; D gene: -; J gene: TRBJ1-4; clone size: -; CDR3 DNA: TGCGCCAGCAGCTTGGCAGGGGTTAATGAAAAACTGTTTTTT; CDR3 protein: CASSLAGVNEKLFF
V gene: TRBV7-9; D gene: -; J gene: TRBJ1-2; clone size: -; CDR3 DNA: TGTGCCAGCAGCTTTCGAGAGGCTAACTATGGCTACACCTTC; CDR3 protein: CASSFREANYGYTF
V gene: TRBV13; D gene: -; J gene: TRBJ2-3; clone size: -; CDR3 DNA: TGTGCCAGCAGCTTAGGTTGGATCCCCGGGCGGGGCTCAAGCACAGATACGCAGTATTTT; CDR3 protein: CASSLGWIPGRGSSTDTQYF